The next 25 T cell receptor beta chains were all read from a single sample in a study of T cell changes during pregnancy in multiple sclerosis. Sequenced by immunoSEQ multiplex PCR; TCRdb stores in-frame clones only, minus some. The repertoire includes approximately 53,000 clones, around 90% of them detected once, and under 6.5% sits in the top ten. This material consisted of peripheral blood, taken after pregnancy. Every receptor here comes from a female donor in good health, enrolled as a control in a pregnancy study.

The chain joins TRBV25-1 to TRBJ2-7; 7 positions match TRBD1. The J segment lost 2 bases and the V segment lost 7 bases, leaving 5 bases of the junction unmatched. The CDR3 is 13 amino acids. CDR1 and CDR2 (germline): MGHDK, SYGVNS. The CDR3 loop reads CASTPGTAYEQYF. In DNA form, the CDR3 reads TGTGCCAGCACCCCCGGGACAGCCTACGAGCAGTACTTC.

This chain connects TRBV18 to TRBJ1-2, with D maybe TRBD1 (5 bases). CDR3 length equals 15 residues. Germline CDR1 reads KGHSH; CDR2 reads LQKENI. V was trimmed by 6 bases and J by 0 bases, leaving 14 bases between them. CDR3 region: CASSENGGANYGYTF. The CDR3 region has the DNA TGTGCCAGCTCCGAAAACGGGGGGGCTAACTATGGCTACACCTTC.

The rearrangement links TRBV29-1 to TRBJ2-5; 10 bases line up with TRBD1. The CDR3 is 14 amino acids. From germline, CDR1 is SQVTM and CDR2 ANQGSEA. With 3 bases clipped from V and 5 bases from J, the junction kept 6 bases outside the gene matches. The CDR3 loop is CSVDLRQGAETQYF. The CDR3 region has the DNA TGCAGCGTTGATCTCCGACAGGGGGCGGAGACCCAGTACTTC.

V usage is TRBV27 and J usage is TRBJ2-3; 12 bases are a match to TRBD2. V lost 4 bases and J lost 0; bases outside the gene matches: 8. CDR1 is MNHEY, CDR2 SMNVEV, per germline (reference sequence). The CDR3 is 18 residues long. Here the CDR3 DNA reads TGTGCCAGCAGTTCCTGGACTAGCGGGGCCCCGAGCACAGATACGCAGTATTTT. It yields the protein CASSSWTSGAPSTDTQYF.

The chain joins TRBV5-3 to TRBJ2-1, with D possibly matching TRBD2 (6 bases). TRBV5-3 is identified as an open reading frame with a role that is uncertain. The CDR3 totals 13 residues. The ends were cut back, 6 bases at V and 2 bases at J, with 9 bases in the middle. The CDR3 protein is CARKSSAYNEQFF. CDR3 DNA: TGTGCCAGAAAATCTAGCGCCTACAATGAGCAGTTCTTC.

This CDR3 reads CACTVEGDTEAFF. Here the CDR3 DNA reads TGTGCCTGTACGGTAGAGGGCGACACTGAAGCTTTCTTT. The chain has TRBV30 and TRBJ1-1; D is unresolved. V was clipped by 6 bases and J by 3 bases, with 14 bases between them. CDR3 size: 13 residues. In germline, CDR1 is GTSNPN, CDR2 SVGIG (reference sequence). The full variable domain, in which reference TRBV30 and TRBJ1-1 provide the parts outside the CDR3, is SQTIHQWPATLVQPVGSPLSLECTVEGTSNPNLYWYRQAAGRGLQLLFYSVGIGQISSEVPQNLSASRPQDRQFILSSKKLLLSDSGFYLCACTVEGDTEAFFGQGTRLTVV.

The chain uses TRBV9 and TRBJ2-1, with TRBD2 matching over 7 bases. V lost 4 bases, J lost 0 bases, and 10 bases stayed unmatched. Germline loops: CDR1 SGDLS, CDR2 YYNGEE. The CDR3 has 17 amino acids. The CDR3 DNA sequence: TGTGCCAGCAGCACCTGGACTAGAGTTAGCTCCTACAATGAGCAGTTCTTC. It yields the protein CASSTWTRVSSYNEQFF. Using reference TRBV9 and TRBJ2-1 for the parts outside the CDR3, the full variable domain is DSGVTQTPKHLITATGQRVTLRCSPRSGDLSVYWYQQSLDQGLQFLIQYYNGEERAKGNILERFSAQQFPDLHSELNLSSLELGDSALYFCASSTWTRVSSYNEQFFGPGTRLTVL.

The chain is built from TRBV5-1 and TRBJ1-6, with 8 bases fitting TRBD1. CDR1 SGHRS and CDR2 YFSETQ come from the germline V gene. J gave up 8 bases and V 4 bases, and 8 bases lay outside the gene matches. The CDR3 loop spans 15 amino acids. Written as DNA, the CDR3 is TGCGCCAGCAGCCGGGCAGGGGGCTCGGATTCACCCCTCCACTTT. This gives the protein CASSRAGGSDSPLHF.

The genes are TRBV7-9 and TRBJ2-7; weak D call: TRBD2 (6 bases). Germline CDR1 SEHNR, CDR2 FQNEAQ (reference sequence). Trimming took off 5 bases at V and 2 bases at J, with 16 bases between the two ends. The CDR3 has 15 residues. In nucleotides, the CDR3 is TGTGCCAGCAGCATCGCCCCGGGACTTGCCTACGAGCAGTACTTC. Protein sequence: CASSIAPGLAYEQYF. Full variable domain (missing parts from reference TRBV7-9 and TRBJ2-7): DTGVSQNPRHKITKRGQNVTFRCDPISEHNRLYWYRQTLGQGPEFLTYFQNEAQLEKSRLLSDRFSAERPKGSFSTLEIQRTEQGDSAMYLCASSIAPGLAYEQYFGPGTRLTVT.

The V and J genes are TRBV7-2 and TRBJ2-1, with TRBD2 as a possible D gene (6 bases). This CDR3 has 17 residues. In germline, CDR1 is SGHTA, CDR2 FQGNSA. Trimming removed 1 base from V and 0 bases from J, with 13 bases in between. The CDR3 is CASSLVSGPSSYNEQFF. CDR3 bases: TGTGCCAGCAGCTTAGTCAGCGGGCCTAGCTCCTACAATGAGCAGTTCTTC.

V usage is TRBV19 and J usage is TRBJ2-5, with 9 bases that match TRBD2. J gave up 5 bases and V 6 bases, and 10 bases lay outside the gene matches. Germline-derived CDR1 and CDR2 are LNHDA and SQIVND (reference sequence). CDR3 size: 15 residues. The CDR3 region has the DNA TGTGCCAGTAGGCTGACTAGCGGAAATCTGGAGACCCAGTACTTC. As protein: CASRLTSGNLETQYF.

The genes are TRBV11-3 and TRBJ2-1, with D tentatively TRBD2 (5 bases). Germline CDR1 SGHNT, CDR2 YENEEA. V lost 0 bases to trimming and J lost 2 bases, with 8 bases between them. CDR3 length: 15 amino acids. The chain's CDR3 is CASSLESGTYNEQFF. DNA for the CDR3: TGTGCCAGCAGCTTAGAAAGCGGAACCTACAATGAGCAGTTCTTC.

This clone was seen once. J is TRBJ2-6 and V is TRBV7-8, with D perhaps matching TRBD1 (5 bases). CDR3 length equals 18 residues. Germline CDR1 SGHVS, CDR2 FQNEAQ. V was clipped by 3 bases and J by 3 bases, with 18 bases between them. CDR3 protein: CASSFNLGQGGGANVLTF. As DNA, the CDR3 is TGTGCCAGCAGCTTCAACCTGGGGCAGGGTGGTGGGGCCAACGTCCTGACTTTC.

CDR3 nucleotides: TGCGCCAGCATGTCAGCGGGCCCGGACAATGAGCAGTTCTTC. This gives the protein CASMSAGPDNEQFF. The chain joins TRBV5-1 to TRBJ2-1; D possibly corresponds to TRBD2 (6 bases). The CDR3 runs 14 residues. Looked up from germline, CDR1 is SGHRS and CDR2 is YFSETQ. V dropped 6 bases and J dropped 5 bases, with 15 bases sitting between them.

Here the CDR3 reads CSASQGDTQYF. Here the CDR3 DNA reads TGCAGTGCTAGCCAGGGTGATACGCAGTATTTT. The V and J genes are TRBV20-1 and TRBJ2-3; weak D call: TRBD1 (5 bases). CDR3 size: 11 residues. Germline values: CDR1 DFQATT, CDR2 SNEGSKA (reference sequence). Trimming removed 3 bases at V and 6 bases at J, with 7 bases between.

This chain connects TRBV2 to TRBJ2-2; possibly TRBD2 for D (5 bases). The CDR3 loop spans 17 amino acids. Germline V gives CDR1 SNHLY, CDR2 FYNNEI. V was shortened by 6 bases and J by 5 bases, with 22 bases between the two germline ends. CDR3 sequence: CASRDFRVGDRTGELFF. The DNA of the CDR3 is TGTGCCAGCAGGGACTTTAGGGTGGGAGATCGGACCGGGGAGCTGTTTTTT.

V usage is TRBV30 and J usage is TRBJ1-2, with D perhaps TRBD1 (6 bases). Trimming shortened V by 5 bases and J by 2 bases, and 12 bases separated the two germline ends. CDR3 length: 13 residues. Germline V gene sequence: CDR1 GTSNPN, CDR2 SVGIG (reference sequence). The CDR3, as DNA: TGTGCCTGGCTGGACAGTATCAACTATGGCTACACCTTC. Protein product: CAWLDSINYGYTF. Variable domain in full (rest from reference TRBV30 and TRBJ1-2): SQTIHQWPATLVQPVGSPLSLECTVEGTSNPNLYWYRQAAGRGLQLLFYSVGIGQISSEVPQNLSASRPQDRQFILSSKKLLLSDSGFYLCAWLDSINYGYTFGSGTRLTVV.

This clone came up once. For the CDR3, the DNA is TGTGCCAGCAGCCATTCAGGACTAGCGGGGGGGCCAGTCCCCTACGAGCAGTACTTC. This gives the protein CASSHSGLAGGPVPYEQYF. The chain carries TRBV14 and TRBJ2-7; 15 bases agree with TRBD2. The junction had 11 bases not matched to a gene; V was cut back by 3 bases and J by 2 bases. In germline, CDR1 is SGHDN, CDR2 FVKESK. The CDR3 extends over 19 amino acids.

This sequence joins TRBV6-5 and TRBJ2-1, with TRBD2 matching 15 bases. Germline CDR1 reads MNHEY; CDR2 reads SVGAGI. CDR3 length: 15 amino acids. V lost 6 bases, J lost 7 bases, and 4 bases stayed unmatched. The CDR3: CASSPGTSGRNEQFF. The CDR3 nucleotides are TGTGCCAGCAGCCCCGGGACTAGCGGGAGGAATGAGCAGTTCTTC.

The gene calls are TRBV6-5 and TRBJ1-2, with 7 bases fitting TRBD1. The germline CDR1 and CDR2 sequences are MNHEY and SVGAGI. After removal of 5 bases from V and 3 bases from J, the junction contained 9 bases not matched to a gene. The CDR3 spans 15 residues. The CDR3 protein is CASSQNRGWDYGYTF. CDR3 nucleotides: TGTGCCAGCAGTCAAAACAGGGGCTGGGACTATGGCTACACCTTC.

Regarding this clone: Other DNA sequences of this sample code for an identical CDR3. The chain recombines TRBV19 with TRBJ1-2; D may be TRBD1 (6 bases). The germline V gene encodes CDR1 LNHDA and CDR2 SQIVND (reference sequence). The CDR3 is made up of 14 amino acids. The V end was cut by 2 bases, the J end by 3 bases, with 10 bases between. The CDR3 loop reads CASSISRQDYGYTF. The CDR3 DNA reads TGTGCCAGTAGTATATCCAGACAGGACTATGGCTACACCTTC.

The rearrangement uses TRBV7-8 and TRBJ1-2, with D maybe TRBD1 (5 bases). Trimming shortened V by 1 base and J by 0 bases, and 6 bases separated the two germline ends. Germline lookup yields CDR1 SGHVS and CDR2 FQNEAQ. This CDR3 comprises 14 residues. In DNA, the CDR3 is TGTGCCAGCAGCTTAGAACAGGCTAACTATGGCTACACCTTC. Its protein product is CASSLEQANYGYTF.

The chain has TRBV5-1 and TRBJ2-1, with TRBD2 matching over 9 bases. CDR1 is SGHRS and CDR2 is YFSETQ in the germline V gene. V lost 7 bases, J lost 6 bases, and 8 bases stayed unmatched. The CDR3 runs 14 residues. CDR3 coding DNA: TGCGCCAGCGAAAATCTAGCGGGGTCCAATGAGCAGTTCTTC. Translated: CASENLAGSNEQFF.

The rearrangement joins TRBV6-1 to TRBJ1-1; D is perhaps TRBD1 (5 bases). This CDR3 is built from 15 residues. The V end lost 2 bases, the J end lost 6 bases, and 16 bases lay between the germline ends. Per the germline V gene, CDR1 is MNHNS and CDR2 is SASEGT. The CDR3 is CASSEIGQRGSEAFF. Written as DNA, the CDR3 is TGTGCCAGCAGTGAAATCGGACAAAGGGGCTCTGAAGCTTTCTTT.

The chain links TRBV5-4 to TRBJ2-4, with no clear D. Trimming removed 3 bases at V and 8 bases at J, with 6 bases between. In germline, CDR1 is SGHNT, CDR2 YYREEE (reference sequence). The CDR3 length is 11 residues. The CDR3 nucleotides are TGTGCCAGCAGCTCGGAGTACATTCAGTACTTC. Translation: CASSSEYIQYF.